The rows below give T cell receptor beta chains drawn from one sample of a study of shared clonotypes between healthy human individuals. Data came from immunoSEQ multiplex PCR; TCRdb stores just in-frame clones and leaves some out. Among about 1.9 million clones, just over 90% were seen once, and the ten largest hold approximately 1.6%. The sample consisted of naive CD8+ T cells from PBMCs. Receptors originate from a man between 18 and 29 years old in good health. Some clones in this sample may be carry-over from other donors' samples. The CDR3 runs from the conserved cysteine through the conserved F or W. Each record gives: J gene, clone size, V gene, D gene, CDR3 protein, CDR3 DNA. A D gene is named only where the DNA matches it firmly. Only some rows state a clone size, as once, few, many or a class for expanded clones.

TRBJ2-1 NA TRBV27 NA CASSLAGTLGNEQFF TGTGCCAGCAGTTTAGCCGGGACACTGGGGAATGAGCAGTTCTTC
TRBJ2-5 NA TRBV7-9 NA CASSPHQGWETQYF TGTGCCAGCAGCCCCCACCAGGGGTGGGAGACCCAGTACTTC
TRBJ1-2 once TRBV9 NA CASSPRQDYGYTF TGTGCCAGCAGCCCCCGACAGGACTATGGCTACACCTTC
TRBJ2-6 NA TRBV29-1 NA CSADGGANVLTF TGCAGCGCGGACGGGGGGGCCAACGTCCTGACTTTC
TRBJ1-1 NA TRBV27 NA CASSRSMNTEAFF TGTGCCAGCAGTCGTTCTATGAACACTGAAGCTTTCTTT
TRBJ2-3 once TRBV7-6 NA CASSLEGEVGPDTQYF TGTGCCAGCAGCTTAGAGGGGGAGGTTGGCCCAGATACGCAGTATTTT
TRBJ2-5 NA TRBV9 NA CASSVEGMSETQYF TGTGCCAGCAGCGTAGAAGGGATGTCGGAGACCCAGTACTTC
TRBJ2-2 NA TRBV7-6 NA CASSLSGLDGELFF TGTGCCAGCAGCTTATCTGGGTTGGACGGGGAGCTGTTTTTT
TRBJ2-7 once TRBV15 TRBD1 CATSSRQGSYEQYF TGTGCCACCAGCAGCCGACAGGGATCCTACGAGCAGTACTTC
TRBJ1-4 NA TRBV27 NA CASSPSGLGEKLFF TGTGCCAGCAGTCCCTCGGGGCTGGGGGAAAAACTGTTTTTT
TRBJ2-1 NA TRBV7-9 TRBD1 CASSSRGDRNYNEQFF TGTGCCAGCAGTTCTAGGGGGGACAGGAACTACAATGAGCAGTTCTTC
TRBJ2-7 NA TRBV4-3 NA CASSQVLARSYEQYF TGCGCCAGCAGCCAAGTCTTAGCGAGGTCCTACGAGCAGTACTTC
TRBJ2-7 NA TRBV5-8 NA CASSPSPSYEQYF TGTGCCAGCAGCCCCAGTCCGTCCTACGAGCAGTACTTC
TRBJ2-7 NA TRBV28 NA CASSTAGVSYEQYF TGTGCCAGCAGTACAGCGGGCGTCTCCTACGAGCAGTACTTC
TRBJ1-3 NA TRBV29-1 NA CSVEGPGRFGNTIYF TGCAGCGTTGAAGGACCCGGACGGTTTGGAAACACCATATATTTT
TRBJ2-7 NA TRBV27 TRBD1 CASSPRDSSYEQYF TGTGCCAGCAGCCCCCGGGACAGCTCCTACGAGCAGTACTTC
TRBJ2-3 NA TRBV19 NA CASSIGSPDTQYF TGTGCCAGTAGTATTGGGAGTCCAGATACGCAGTATTTT
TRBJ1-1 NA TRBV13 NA CASSFFGGGNTEAFF TGTGCCAGCAGCTTCTTCGGGGGTGGTAATACTGAAGCTTTCTTT
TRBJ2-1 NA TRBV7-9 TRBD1 CASSPDRGPYNEQFF TGTGCCAGCAGCCCCGACAGGGGACCCTACAATGAGCAGTTCTTC
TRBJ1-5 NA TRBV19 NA CATQFSGSQPQHF TGTGCCACCCAATTCTCGGGCTCTCAGCCCCAGCATTTT
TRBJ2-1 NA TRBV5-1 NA CASSLGGVSSYNEQFF TGCGCCAGCAGCTTAGGGGGAGTAAGCTCCTACAATGAGCAGTTCTTC
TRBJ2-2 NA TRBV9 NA CASGQTNTGELFF TGTGCCAGCGGGCAGACAAACACCGGGGAGCTGTTTTTT
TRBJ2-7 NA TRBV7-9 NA CASSLVIDEQYF TGTGCCAGCAGCTTAGTGATTGACGAGCAGTACTTC
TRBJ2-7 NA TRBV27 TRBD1 CASRPQDREMSYEQYF TGTGCCAGCAGACCCCAAGACAGGGAGATGTCCTACGAGCAGTACTTC
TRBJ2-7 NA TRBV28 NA CASRRYSSSYEQYF TGTGCCAGCAGGCGATATTCCTCTTCTTACGAGCAGTACTTC
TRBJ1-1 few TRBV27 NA CASSYYGNTEAFF TGTGCCAGCAGTTACTACGGGAACACTGAAGCTTTCTTT
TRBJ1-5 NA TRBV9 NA CASSPRGLDQPQHF TGTGCCAGCAGCCCCCGGGGGCTGGATCAGCCCCAGCATTTT
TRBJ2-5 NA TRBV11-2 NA CASSPTGETQYF TGTGCCAGCAGCCCCACCGGTGAGACCCAGTACTTC
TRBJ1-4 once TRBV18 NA CASSPPAGAGQTNEKLFF TGTGCCAGCTCACCCCCGGCAGGGGCGGGGCAAACTAATGAAAAACTGTTTTTT